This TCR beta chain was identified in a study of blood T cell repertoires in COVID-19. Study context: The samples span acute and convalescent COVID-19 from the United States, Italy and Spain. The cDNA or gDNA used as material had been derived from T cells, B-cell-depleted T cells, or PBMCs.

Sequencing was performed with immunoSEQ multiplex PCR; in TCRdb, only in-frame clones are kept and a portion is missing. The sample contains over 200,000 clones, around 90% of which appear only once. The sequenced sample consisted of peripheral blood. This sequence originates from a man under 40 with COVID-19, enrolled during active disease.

The CDR3 protein is CASSIPTAKVYGYTF. CDR3 DNA sequence: TGTGCCAGTAGTATCCCGACAGCTAAGGTTTATGGCTACACCTTC. The chain is built from TRBV19 and TRBJ1-2; tentatively, D is TRBD1 (5 bases). The V end was cut by 3 bases, the J end by 5 bases, with 16 bases between. The CDR3 totals 15 residues. CDR1 and CDR2 (germline): LNHDA, SQIVND (reference sequence).